The table lists the clone carrying this TCR beta chain with many counts. No antigen is known for it. The sample is drawn from a study of Graves' ophthalmopathy and Graves' hyperthyroidism. Study findings and constraints: Blood contained most expanded thyroid clonotypes exceeding 0.001 frequency.

The CDR3 consists of 14 residues. Germline CDR1 reads DFQATT; CDR2 reads SNEGSKA (reference sequence). V was cut by 1 base and J by 9 bases, with 13 bases left in between. CDR3 regions of TCR beta were amplified from RNA transcripts. First-round RT-PCR relied on HTBI primers, and a second-round multiplex PCR came next. TCRdb processed the multiplex PCR reads anew with MiXCR; each CDR3 protein has one entry. The data show a few hundred thousand distinct CDR3 sequences, 15% to 20% seen once. Each diagnosis was determined on the basis of clinical symptoms, serum thyroxine, TRAb, thyroid ultrasound and orbital computed tomography.

This receptor was taken from an adult man with Graves' ophthalmopathy. The sequencing input was peripheral blood. The rearrangement links TRBV20-1 to TRBJ1-6; D is possibly TRBD1 (6 bases). The CDR3 DNA sequence: TGCAGTGCTAGAGTGGGCAGGGGAGCTTCACCCCTCCACTTT. Translation: CSARVGRGASPLHF.